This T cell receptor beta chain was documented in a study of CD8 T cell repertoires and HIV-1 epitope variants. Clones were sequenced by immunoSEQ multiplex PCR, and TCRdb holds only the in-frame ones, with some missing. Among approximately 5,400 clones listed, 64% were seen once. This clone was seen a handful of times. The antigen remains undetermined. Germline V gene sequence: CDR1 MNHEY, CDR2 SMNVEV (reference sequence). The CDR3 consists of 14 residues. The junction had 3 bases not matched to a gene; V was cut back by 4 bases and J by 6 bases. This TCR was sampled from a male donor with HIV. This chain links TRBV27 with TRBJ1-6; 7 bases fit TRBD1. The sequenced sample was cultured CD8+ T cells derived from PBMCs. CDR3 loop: CASSYQGVNSPLHF. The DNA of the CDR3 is TGTGCCAGCAGTTACCAGGGGGTTAATTCACCCCTCCACTTT.